The entry below describes one T cell receptor beta chain. The data stem from a study of blood T cell repertoires in COVID-19. Study as a whole: Both acute and convalescent COVID-19 samples were obtained from the United States, Italy and Spain. Nucleic acid was either cDNA or gDNA, and it came from T cells, B-cell-depleted T cells, or PBMCs.

Per the germline V gene, CDR1 is ENHRY and CDR2 is SYGVKD. This CDR3 is 14 amino acids long. With 7 bases removed from V and 4 bases from J, the gap between germline ends came to 16 bases. Per the original methods: Reference gene primers were amplified, and this amplification served to estimate nucleated cell counts. Sequenced by immunoSEQ multiplex PCR; TCRdb stores in-frame clones only, minus some. That table gives V, J and clone size, and the DNA gave D and trimming. This sample yields around 260,000 clones, of which just over 85% are seen a single time; around 2.9% belongs to the top ten. Sequencing was carried out using peripheral blood. The chain links TRBV10-3 to TRBJ1-2; no definite D call. The sequence derives from a woman younger than 45 with active or convalescent COVID-19. The CDR3 coding sequence is TGTGCCATCAATCCCGTAGCGGATTTCTATGGCTACACCTTC. This encodes CAINPVADFYGYTF.